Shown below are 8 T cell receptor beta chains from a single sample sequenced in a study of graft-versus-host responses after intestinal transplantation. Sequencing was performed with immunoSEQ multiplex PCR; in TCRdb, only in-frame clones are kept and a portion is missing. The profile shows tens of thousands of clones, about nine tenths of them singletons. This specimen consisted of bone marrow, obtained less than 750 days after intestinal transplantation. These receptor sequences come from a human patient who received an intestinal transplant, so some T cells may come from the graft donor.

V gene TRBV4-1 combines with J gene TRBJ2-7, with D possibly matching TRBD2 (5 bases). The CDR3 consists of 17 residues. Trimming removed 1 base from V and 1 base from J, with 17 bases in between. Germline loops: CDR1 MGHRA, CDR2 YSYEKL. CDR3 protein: CASSQGYLVTGSYEQYF. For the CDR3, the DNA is TGCGCCAGCAGCCAAGGATATCTAGTAACGGGATCCTACGAGCAGTACTTC.

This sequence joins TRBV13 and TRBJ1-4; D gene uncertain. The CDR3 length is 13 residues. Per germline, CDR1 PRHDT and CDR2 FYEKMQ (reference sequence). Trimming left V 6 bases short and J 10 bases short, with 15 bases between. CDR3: CASRRRGAGKLFF. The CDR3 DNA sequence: TGTGCCAGCAGGCGTCGAGGAGCAGGAAAACTGTTTTTT.

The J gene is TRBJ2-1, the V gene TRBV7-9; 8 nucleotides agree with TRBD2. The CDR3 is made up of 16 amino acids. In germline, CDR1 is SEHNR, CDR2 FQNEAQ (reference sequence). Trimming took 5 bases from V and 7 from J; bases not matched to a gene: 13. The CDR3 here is CASSIGAGEWRNEQFF. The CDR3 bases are TGTGCCAGCAGCATAGGAGCGGGAGAGTGGCGAAATGAGCAGTTCTTC.

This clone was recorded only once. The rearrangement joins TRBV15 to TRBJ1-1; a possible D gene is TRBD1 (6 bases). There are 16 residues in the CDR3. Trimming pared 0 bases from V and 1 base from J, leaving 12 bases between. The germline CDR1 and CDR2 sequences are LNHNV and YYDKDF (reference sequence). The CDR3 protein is CATSRDRAGANTEAFF. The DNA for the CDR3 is TGTGCCACCAGCAGAGATCGGGCGGGGGCGAACACTGAAGCTTTCTTT. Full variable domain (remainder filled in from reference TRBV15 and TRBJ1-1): DAMVIQNPRYQVTQFGKPVTLSCSQTLNHNVMYWYQQKSSQAPKLLFHYYDKDFNNEADTPDNFQSRRPNTSFCFLDIRSPGLGDTAMYLCATSRDRAGANTEAFFGQGTRLTVV.

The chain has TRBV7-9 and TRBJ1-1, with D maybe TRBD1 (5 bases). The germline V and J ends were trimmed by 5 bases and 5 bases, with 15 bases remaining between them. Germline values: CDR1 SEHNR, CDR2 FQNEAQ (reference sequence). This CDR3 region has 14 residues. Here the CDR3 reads CASSLAGTGTEAFF. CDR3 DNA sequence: TGTGCCAGCAGCCTCGCCGGGACCGGGACTGAAGCTTTCTTT.

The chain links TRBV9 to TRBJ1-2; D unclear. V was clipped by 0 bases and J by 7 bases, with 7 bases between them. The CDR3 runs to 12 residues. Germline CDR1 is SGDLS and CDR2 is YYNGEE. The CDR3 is CASSVGGVGYTF. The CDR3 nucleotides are TGTGCCAGCAGCGTAGGAGGAGTTGGCTACACCTTC.

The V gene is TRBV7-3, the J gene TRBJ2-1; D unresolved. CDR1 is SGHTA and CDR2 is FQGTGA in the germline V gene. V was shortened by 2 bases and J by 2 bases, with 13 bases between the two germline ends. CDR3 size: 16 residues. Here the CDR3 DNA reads TGTGCCAGCAGCTTAGGGATAGACCAGACCTACAATGAGCAGTTCTTC. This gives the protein CASSLGIDQTYNEQFF.

CDR3 nucleotide sequence: TGTGCCAGCTCGCGGACAGCCACTTCACCCCTCCACTTT. Its translation: CASSRTATSPLHF. The rearrangement links TRBV27 to TRBJ1-6, with D perhaps matching TRBD1 (6 bases). The CDR3 contains 13 residues. The V gene's germline CDR1 is MNHEY and CDR2 SMNVEV (reference sequence). The ends were cut back, 8 bases at V and 9 bases at J, with 14 bases in the middle.